The clone carrying this T cell receptor (beta chain) was seen more than once but under ten times. This entry is derived from a study of control samples from healthy donors and cancer patients. Only in-frame clones appear in the TCRdb table, and some are missing; sequencing was by immunoSEQ multiplex PCR. Among about 150,000 clones listed, nearly 95% were seen once. The CDR3 totals 10 residues. Trimming stripped 3 bases from V and 3 bases from J, with 2 bases between. The germline V gene encodes CDR1 SQVTM and CDR2 ANQGSEA. The sequenced sample consisted of blood. The chain uses TRBV29-1 and TRBJ2-5; D not resolved. The TCR originated in a man aged 50-60 years in good health. CDR3 in DNA: TGCAGCGTTGAGAAAGAGACCCAGTACTTC. Translated, it gives CSVEKETQYF.